Each of the 2 T cell receptor beta chains below was sequenced from the same sample in a study of cytomegalovirus exposure and HLA in healthy donors. PCR involved 60 Vbeta and 13 Jbeta primers. Profiled with immunoSEQ multiplex PCR; TCRdb holds only in-frame clones, not every one. Here the sample table reports roughly 40,000 clones. Sequenced: PBMCs. The receptors shown here come from a male donor in good health and CMV-seronegative.

The chain couples TRBV10-3 to TRBJ1-2; D perhaps matches TRBD1 (5 bases). The CDR3 loop spans 13 amino acids. Trimming removed 6 bases at V and 8 bases at J, with 16 bases between. Germline V gene sequence: CDR1 ENHRY, CDR2 SYGVKD. The CDR3, as DNA: TGTGCCATCAGACAGGAACAAGCCTGGGGCTACACCTTC. This translates into CAIRQEQAWGYTF.

The rearrangement joins TRBV6-6 to TRBJ1-1; D perhaps matches TRBD1 (5 bases). Trimming shortened V by 6 bases and J by 3 bases, and 14 bases separated the two germline ends. The CDR3 length is 14 residues. From germline, CDR1 is MNHNY and CDR2 SVGAGI (reference sequence). The CDR3 DNA is TGTGCCAGCAGGACAGCCTCCCGGTACACTGAAGCTTTCTTT. This gives the protein CASRTASRYTEAFF.